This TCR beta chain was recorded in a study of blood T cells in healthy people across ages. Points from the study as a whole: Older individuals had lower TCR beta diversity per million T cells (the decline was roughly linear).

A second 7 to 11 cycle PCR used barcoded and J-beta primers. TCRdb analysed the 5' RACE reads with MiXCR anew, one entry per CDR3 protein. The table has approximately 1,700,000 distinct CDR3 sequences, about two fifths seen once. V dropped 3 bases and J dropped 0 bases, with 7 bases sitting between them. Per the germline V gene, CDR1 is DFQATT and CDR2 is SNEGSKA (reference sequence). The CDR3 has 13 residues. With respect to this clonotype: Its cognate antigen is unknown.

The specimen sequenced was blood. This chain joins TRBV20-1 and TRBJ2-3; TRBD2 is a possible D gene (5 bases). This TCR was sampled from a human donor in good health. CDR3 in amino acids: CSARKRSTDTQYF. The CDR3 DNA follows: TGCAGTGCTAGGAAGCGGAGCACAGATACGCAGTATTTT.